A single sample is the source of the 2 T cell receptor beta chains below, sequenced in a study of glioma-infiltrating T cells. TCR alpha and beta CDR3 regions were amplified from RNA using iRepertoire nested multiplex PCR. TCRdb reanalysed the multiplex PCR reads using MiXCR and keeps one entry per CDR3 protein. The sample has around 190,000 distinct CDR3 sequences, roughly 45% seen once. Input material: glioma tissue, nonneoplastic brain tissue, or PBMCs (not recorded which). The receptor source for this set is a human donor with low-grade glioma or glioblastoma, undergoing nonglioma brain surgery, or in good health (not recorded which).

This clonotype has only a few counts. The rearrangement uses TRBV7-2 and TRBJ2-3; TRBD1 matches at 7 bases. The CDR3 spans 16 residues. Germline lookup yields CDR1 SGHTA and CDR2 FQGNSA. V shed 5 bases, J shed 5 bases, and the junction held 13 bases outside the gene matches. CDR3 in amino acids: CASSVSTQGPGDTQYF. For the CDR3, the DNA is TGTGCCAGCAGCGTATCAACACAGGGGCCGGGAGATACGCAGTATTTT.

The chain links TRBV19 to TRBJ1-5; D is ambiguous. CDR3 length equals 16 residues. CDR1 is LNHDA and CDR2 is SQIVND in the germline V gene (reference sequence). The V gene lost 5 bases and the J gene lost 0 bases, with 14 bases spanning the gap. The CDR3 sequence is CASSFQKPHSNQPQHF. The CDR3 nucleotides are TGTGCCAGTAGTTTCCAAAAACCACATAGCAATCAGCCCCAGCATTTT.